These T cell receptor beta chains were read from a single sample in a study of blood T cell repertoires in COVID-19. Method: immunoSEQ multiplex PCR; TCRdb's copy keeps in-frame clones and lacks some. The sample contains approximately 150,000 clones, roughly nine tenths of which appear only once. The sequenced sample was peripheral blood. These receptors all stem from a human donor in a cohort sampled during active COVID-19. CDR3s include the opening cysteine and the closing phenylalanine or tryptophan. D genes are given only for firm matches. A clone size is listed for some rows: how often the clone was seen (once, few, many), or a class if it is expanded.

clone size,V gene,D gene,J gene,CDR3 DNA,CDR3 protein
-,TRBV10-3,-,TRBJ1-6,TGTGCCATCAGTCAGGACAGAAATAATTCACCCCTCCACTTT,CAISQDRNNSPLHF
once,TRBV3-1/TRBV3-2,TRBD1,TRBJ1-1,TGTGCCAGCAGCCAAGTCGACAGGGACTCGGAAGCTTTCTTT,CASSQVDRDSEAFF
-,TRBV19,-,TRBJ2-3,TGTGCCAGTAGTTTATCACGGAGGGATACGCAGTATTTT,CASSLSRRDTQYF
-,TRBV27,-,TRBJ1-1,TGTGCCAGCAGTATAAACAGTGCTACTGAAGCTTTCTTT,CASSINSATEAFF
-,TRBV6-2/TRBV6-3,TRBD1,TRBJ1-5,TGTGCCAGCAGCCACCTTCCCTTTGACAGGGCAAGTCAGCCCCAGCATTTT,CASSHLPFDRASQPQHF
once,TRBV7-2,TRBD2,TRBJ2-7,TGTGCCAGCGTCGAACTAGCGGGGGGGCAGCAGTACTTC,CASVELAGGQQYF
-,TRBV7-2,TRBD1,TRBJ1-5,TGTGCCAGCAGCTTTACAGGGGGCGCGAGTCAGCCCCAGCATTTT,CASSFTGGASQPQHF
-,TRBV5-1,-,TRBJ2-7,TGCGCCAGCAGCCAGCGAGCGACAGGCTCCTACGAGCAGTACTTC,CASSQRATGSYEQYF
-,TRBV12-3/TRBV12-4,-,TRBJ1-2,TGTGCCAGCAGCAGCGGGTGGGAGGGCTACACCTTC,CASSSGWEGYTF
-,TRBV6-5,TRBD1,TRBJ1-1,TGTGCCAGCACTACGGGACAGGTGGTCCTTGAAGCTTTCTTT,CASTTGQVVLEAFF
-,TRBV7-6,TRBD2,TRBJ2-1,TGTGCCAGCAGCCGCGCTCGACCCGGGACTAGCGGGGCCCTCAATGAGCAGTTCTTC,CASSRARPGTSGALNEQFF
-,TRBV7-3,-,TRBJ2-3,TGTGCCAGCAGCTTCCTCGGGGTAACAGATACGCAGTATTTT,CASSFLGVTDTQYF